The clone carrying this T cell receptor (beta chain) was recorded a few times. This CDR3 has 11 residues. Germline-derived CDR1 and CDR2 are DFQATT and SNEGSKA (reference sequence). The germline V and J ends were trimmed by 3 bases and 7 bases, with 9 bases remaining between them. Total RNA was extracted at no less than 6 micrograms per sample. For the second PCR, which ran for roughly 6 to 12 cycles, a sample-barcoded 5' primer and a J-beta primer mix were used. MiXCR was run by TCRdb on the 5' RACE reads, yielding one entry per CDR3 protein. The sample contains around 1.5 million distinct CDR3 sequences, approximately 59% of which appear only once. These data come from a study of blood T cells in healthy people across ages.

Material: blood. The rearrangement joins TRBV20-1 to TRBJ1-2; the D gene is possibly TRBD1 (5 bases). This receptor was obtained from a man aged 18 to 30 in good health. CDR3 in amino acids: CSASRAAGYTF. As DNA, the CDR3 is TGCAGTGCTAGCAGGGCAGCTGGCTACACCTTC.